This T cell receptor beta chain comes out of a study of T cell repertoires in cytomegalovirus infection. The CDR3 sequence is 15 residues long. V gave up 2 bases and J gave up 0 bases; unmatched junction bases: 3. CDR1 and CDR2 from the germline V gene are SEHNR and FQNEAQ (reference sequence). TCRdb redid the calling of the reads with MiXCR, one entry per CDR3 protein. The sample includes roughly 600,000 distinct CDR3 sequences, more than 20% of them seen just once. The sample consisted of CD8+ T cells from PBMCs. The TCR comes from a human donor in good health (CMV status not recorded). Some clones in this sample may be carry-over from other donors' samples. J is TRBJ1-2 and V is TRBV7-9; 7 bases align to TRBD1. The CDR3 nucleotides read TGTGCCAGCAGCTTAACCGGACAGGCTAACTATGGCTACACCTTC. Amino acid sequence: CASSLTGQANYGYTF.